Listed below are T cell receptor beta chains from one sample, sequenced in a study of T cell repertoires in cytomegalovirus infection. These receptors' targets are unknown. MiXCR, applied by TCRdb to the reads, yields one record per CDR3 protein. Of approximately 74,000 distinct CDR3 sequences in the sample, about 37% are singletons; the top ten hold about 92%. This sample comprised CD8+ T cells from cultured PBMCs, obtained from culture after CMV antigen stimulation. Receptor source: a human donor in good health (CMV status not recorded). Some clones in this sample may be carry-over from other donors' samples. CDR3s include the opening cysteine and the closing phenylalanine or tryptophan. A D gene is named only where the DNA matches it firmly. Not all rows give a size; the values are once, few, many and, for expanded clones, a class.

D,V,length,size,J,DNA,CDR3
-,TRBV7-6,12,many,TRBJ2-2,TGTGCCACAGAAGGGTTGACCGGGGAGCTGTTTTTT,CATEGLTGELFF
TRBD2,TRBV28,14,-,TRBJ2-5,TGTGCCAGCAAACCCCGCGGGGGGTGGGAGACCCAGTACTTC,CASKPRGGWETQYF
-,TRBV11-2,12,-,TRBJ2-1,TGTGCCAGCAGCTTAGAACTTGACGAGCAGTTCTTC,CASSLELDEQFF
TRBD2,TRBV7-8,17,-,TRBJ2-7,TGTGCCAGCAGCTCAGGGACTAGCGGGGGACCTGCCTACGAGCAGTACTTC,CASSSGTSGGPAYEQYF
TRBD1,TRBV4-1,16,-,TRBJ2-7,TGCGCCAGCAGCCAAGCGTCGGGACAGGGGATTTACGAGCAGTACTTC,CASSQASGQGIYEQYF
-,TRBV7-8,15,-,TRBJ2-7,TGTGCCAGCAGCTTTGGCATTCTACCCTCCTACGAGCAGTACTTC,CASSFGILPSYEQYF
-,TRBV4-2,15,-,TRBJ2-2,TGTGCCAGCAGCCAGGAGAGGGTGAACACCGGGGAGCTGTTTTTT,CASSQERVNTGELFF
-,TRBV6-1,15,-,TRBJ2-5,TGTGCCAGCAGTGAATGGGGGGGGCTCCAAGAGACCCAGTACTTC,CASSEWGGLQETQYF
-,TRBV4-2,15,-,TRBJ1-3,TGTGCCAGCAGCCAAGAGTCGGGGACTGGAAACACCATATATTTT,CASSQESGTGNTIYF
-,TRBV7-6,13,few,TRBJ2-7,TGTGCCAGCAGCAAAGACGGTTCCTACGAGCAGTACTTC,CASSKDGSYEQYF
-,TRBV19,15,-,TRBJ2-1,TGTGCCAGTAGTGCCGGGACGGACACCTACAATGAGCAGTTCTTC,CASSAGTDTYNEQFF
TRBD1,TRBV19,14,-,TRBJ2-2,TGTGCCAGTAGTAGACAGGGGGCCAACGGGGAGCTGTTTTTT,CASSRQGANGELFF
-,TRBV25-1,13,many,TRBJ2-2,TGTGCCAGCAGTGCTGGGGAGGCCGGGGAGCTGTTTTTT,CASSAGEAGELFF
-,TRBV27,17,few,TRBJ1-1,TGTGCCAGCAGTCCCTCGTGGGGCGGTGTGATGAACACTGAAGCTTTCTTT,CASSPSWGGVMNTEAFF
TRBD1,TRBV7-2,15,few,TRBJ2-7,TGTGCCAGCAGCTACGCGGGACAGGGTATCTACGAGCAGTACTTC,CASSYAGQGIYEQYF
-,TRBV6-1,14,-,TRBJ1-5,TGTGCCAGCAAGGGGGGCAGTTTCAATCAGCCCCAGCATTTT,CASKGGSFNQPQHF
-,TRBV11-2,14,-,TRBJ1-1,TGTGCCAGCAGCAATTACACAGGGAACACTGAAGCTTTCTTT,CASSNYTGNTEAFF
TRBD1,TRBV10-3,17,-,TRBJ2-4,TGTGCCATCAGACTGGGACAGGAGTCACTAGCCAAAAACATTCAGTACTTC,CAIRLGQESLAKNIQYF
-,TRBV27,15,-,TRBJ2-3,TGTGCCAGCAGCCCCAGGCCAGGGAGCACAGATACGCAGTATTTT,CASSPRPGSTDTQYF
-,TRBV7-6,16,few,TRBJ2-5,TGTGCCAGCAGCTTAGCCCCGAACGTGGGAGTAGAGACCCAGTACTTC,CASSLAPNVGVETQYF
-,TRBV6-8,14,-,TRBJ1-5,TGTGCCAGCAGTTCAGGACAGCCTAATCAGCCCCAGCATTTT,CASSSGQPNQPQHF
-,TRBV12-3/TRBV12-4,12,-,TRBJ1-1,TGTGCCAGCAGTTTTTTGCCCGGTGAAGCTTTCTTT,CASSFLPGEAFF
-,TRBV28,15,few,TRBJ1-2,TGTGCCAGCAGTTTCTCGGGTGCTTCCGCATATGGCTACACCTTC,CASSFSGASAYGYTF
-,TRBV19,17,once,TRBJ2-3,TGTGCCAGTAGTATAAGGGGGTACATATCCAGCACAGATACGCAGTATTTT,CASSIRGYISSTDTQYF
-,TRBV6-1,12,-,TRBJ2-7,TGTGCCAGCAGTGAGTTAGTCTACGAGCAGTACTTC,CASSELVYEQYF
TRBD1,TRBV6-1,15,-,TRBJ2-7,TGTGCCAGCAGTGCAGGGACAGGGATGAGCTACGAGCAGTACTTC,CASSAGTGMSYEQYF
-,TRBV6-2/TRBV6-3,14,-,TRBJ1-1,TGTGCCAGCAACCCTGACGTACCGAACACTGAAGCTTTCTTT,CASNPDVPNTEAFF
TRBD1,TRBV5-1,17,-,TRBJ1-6,TGCGCCAGCAGCAAAATGCCCCTGACAGGGCTTAATTCACCCCTCCACTTT,CASSKMPLTGLNSPLHF
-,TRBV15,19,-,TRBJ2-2,TGTGCCACCAGCAGGTCCAGGGACCCCCCCTTAGCTGACACCGGGGAGCTGTTTTTT,CATSRSRDPPLADTGELFF
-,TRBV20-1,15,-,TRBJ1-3,TGCAGTGCTAGAATCTGGGGGAGATCTGGAAACACCATATATTTT,CSARIWGRSGNTIYF
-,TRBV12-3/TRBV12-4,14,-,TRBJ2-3,TGTGCCAGCAGTTTCGGTAGAGTTACAGATACGCAGTATTTT,CASSFGRVTDTQYF
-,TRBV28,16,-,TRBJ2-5,TGTGCCAGCAGTTCCACTTCCAAGGGGAGCAAAGAGACCCAGTACTTC,CASSSTSKGSKETQYF
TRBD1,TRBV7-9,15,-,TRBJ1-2,TGTGCCAGCAGCTCAGGGACAGGGTTCTGGGATGGCTACACCTTC,CASSSGTGFWDGYTF
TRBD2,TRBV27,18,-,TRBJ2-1,TGTGCCAGCAGTGCCTTCGGGACTAGCGGGGGTTCAGAGTATGAGCAGTTCTTC,CASSAFGTSGGSEYEQFF
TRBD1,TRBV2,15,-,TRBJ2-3,TGTGCCAGCAGGATAGGGGACAGCCTCACAGATACGCAGTATTTT,CASRIGDSLTDTQYF
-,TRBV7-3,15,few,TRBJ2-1,TGTGCCAGCAGCTTAAGCGGGGTAGAGGCTCATGAGCAGTTCTTC,CASSLSGVEAHEQFF
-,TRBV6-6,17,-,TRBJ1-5,TGTGCCAGCAGTTACATAGACAGTCGTTATAGCAATCAGCCCCAGCATTTT,CASSYIDSRYSNQPQHF
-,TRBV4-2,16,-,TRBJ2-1,TGTGCCAGCAGCCAAGATTGGGGAGTCCCCTACAATGAGCAGTTCTTC,CASSQDWGVPYNEQFF
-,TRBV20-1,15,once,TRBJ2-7,TGCAGTGCTCGAGGACAGATCCATACACCCTACGAGCAGTACTTC,CSARGQIHTPYEQYF
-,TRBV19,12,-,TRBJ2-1,TGTGCCAGTAGCGCAGGTTACAATGAGCAGTTCTTC,CASSAGYNEQFF
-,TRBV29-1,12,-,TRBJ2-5,TGCAGCGGGCAGGGATACCAAGAGACCCAGTACTTC,CSGQGYQETQYF
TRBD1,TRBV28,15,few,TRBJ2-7,TGTGCCAGCAGTCTTTCCCGGGACAGTTACTACGAGCAGTACTTC,CASSLSRDSYYEQYF
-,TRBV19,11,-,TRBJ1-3,TGTGCCAGCAGTACTGGAAACACCATATATTTT,CASSTGNTIYF